This entry lists 9 T cell receptor beta chains sequenced from one sample in a study of vaccination effects on CD4 cells after COVID-19. The antigens of these receptors remain unknown. Expansion of antigen-specific CD4+ T cells with viral peptide pools was carried out by the ViraFEST assay before sequencing. Culture lasted about 10 days before CD4+ T cell isolation. Using immunoSEQ multiplex PCR, the repertoire was profiled, and TCRdb retains in-frame clones only, with some absent. The sample lists 14,000 or so clones; around 80% were seen once. The sample consisted of CD4+ T cells from PBMCs cultured with HCoV-229E spike peptides, taken before COVID-19 vaccination. The origin of the receptors is a human donor who received a COVID-19 vaccine.

The V gene is TRBV27, the J gene TRBJ1-2, with 7 bases identical to TRBD1. CDR1 MNHEY and CDR2 SMNVEV come from the germline V gene (reference sequence). V lost 3 bases and J lost 4; bases outside the gene matches: 2. This CDR3 spans 13 amino acids. The DNA for the CDR3 is TGTGCCAGCAGTTTGGGGACAGCCTATGGCTACACCTTC. This sequence encodes CASSLGTAYGYTF.

This clone has a single count. This chain joins TRBV29-1 and TRBJ2-3, with D maybe TRBD2 (6 bases). CDR1 and CDR2 from the germline V gene are SQVTM and ANQGSEA. V lost 4 bases and J 0 bases, leaving 14 bases between the germline ends. This CDR3 has 15 residues. The CDR3 reads CSVGRGSTSTDTQYF. The CDR3 region has the DNA TGCAGCGTTGGGCGGGGATCTACTAGCACAGATACGCAGTATTTT.

The J gene is TRBJ1-2, the V gene TRBV5-6; D perhaps matches TRBD1 (6 bases). The CDR3 has 16 amino acids. Between the trimmed V and J ends, which lost 1 base and 1 base, there was a span of 14 bases. CDR1 is SGHDT and CDR2 is YYEEEE in the germline V gene. The CDR3 sequence is CASSLTGTVYNYGYTF. The CDR3 DNA reads TGTGCCAGCAGCTTGACAGGGACCGTTTATAACTATGGCTACACCTTC.

V usage is TRBV6-1 and J usage is TRBJ1-2, with a possible D match to TRBD1 (6 bases). Germline V gene data show CDR1 as MNHNS and CDR2 as SASEGT. V lost 1 base and J 4 bases, leaving 10 bases between the germline ends. The CDR3 covers 14 residues. CDR3 bases: TGTGCCAGCAGTGAAGGGACAGCTTTCTATGGCTACACCTTC. Encoded protein: CASSEGTAFYGYTF.

The chain couples TRBV18 to TRBJ2-3; 11 nucleotides line up with TRBD2. This CDR3 region has 14 residues. Germline V gene sequence: CDR1 KGHSH, CDR2 LQKENI. Germline trimming cut 6 bases from V and 6 bases from J; bases unmatched to any gene: 5. CDR3 residues: CASSDASGRDTQYF. Written as DNA, the CDR3 is TGTGCCAGCTCGGACGCTAGCGGGAGGGATACGCAGTATTTT.

V usage is TRBV28 and J usage is TRBJ2-4; TRBD1 matches 8 bases. The CDR3 has 15 amino acids. V dropped 2 bases and J dropped 7; count of bases not matched to a gene: 7. In germline, CDR1 is MDHEN, CDR2 SYDVKM. The CDR3: CASSLQDRARNIQYF. The CDR3 nucleotides read TGTGCCAGCAGTTTACAGGACAGGGCACGTAACATTCAGTACTTC.

The chain is built from TRBV27 and TRBJ1-2, with D possibly matching TRBD1 (6 bases). The V and J ends lost 2 bases and 3 bases respectively, with 19 bases between them. The germline V gene encodes CDR1 MNHEY and CDR2 SMNVEV (reference sequence). The CDR3 is 17 residues long. The CDR3 sequence is CASSLKDPRQAYYGYTF. The CDR3 DNA follows: TGTGCCAGCAGTTTAAAGGACCCTCGACAGGCCTACTATGGCTACACCTTC.

J is TRBJ2-3 and V is TRBV14, with 10 bases fitting TRBD2. Germline trimming cut 2 bases from V and 3 bases from J; bases unmatched to any gene: 8. Germline loops: CDR1 SGHDN, CDR2 FVKESK. CDR3 size: 17 residues. The CDR3 is CASSQSGRAAWTDTQYF. The CDR3 bases are TGTGCCAGCAGCCAAAGCGGGAGGGCGGCTTGGACAGATACGCAGTATTTT.

This chain links TRBV7-9 with TRBJ2-5; no firm D call. Trimming cost V 3 bases and J 4 bases, with 6 bases left between them. This CDR3 is built from 12 residues. The germline V gene has CDR1 SEHNR and CDR2 FQNEAQ (reference sequence). The CDR3 nucleotides read TGTGCCAGCAGCTTTTTGGGAGAGACCCAGTACTTC. Encoded protein: CASSFLGETQYF.